In its sample, the clone carrying this T cell receptor (beta chain) was seen a few times. CDR3 length equals 13 residues. Germline CDR1 and CDR2: LGHDT and YNNKEL (reference sequence). Trimming removed 3 bases at V and 0 bases at J, with 3 bases between. MiXCR, applied by TCRdb to the RT-PCR reads, yields one record per CDR3 protein. The sample includes about 300,000 distinct CDR3 sequences, roughly 22% seen only once; the top ten take over 9%. This sample is drawn from a study of response to subunit inactivated influenza vaccine. V gene TRBV3-1 combines with J gene TRBJ1-5, with D unclear. This material consisted of PBMCs from blood, taken less than 22 months after vaccination. This sequence was found in a man between 50 and 75 years old who received an inactivated influenza vaccine. CDR3 sequence reads: CASSQYSNQPQHF. CDR3 in DNA: TGTGCCAGCAGCCAGTATAGCAATCAGCCCCAGCATTTT.